What follows is one T cell receptor beta chain and its context. Its antigen remains unidentified. The data were taken from a study of a mutant IDH1 vaccine in newly diagnosed glioma. The study, taken as a whole, reports: Variations in leading peripheral T cell clonotypes appeared to have no connection with pseudoprogression.

Time point denoted: baseline, week 1 (first vaccination visit). Treatment reported: pre-vaccination baseline after standard-of-care therapy. The assay was immunoSEQ multiplex PCR, and TCRdb's table has in-frame clones only and misses some. Altogether approximately 92,000 clones are present, over 75% being singletons, with the ten largest covering around 7%. The receptor was isolated from a man between 35 and 55 years old with glioma. The sample here was PBMCs, taken from a glioma patient treated with radiotherapy, temozolomide or both.

In DNA, the CDR3 is TGTGCCAGCAGTGAACCGGGACAGGGACTGGGGCTCGAAGAAAAACTGTTTTTT. This translates into CASSEPGQGLGLEEKLFF. The chain joins TRBV6-1 to TRBJ1-4, with TRBD1 matching 9 bases. The CDR3 is 18 residues long. J was trimmed by 8 bases and V by 2 bases; bases with no gene match: 15. Germline loops: CDR1 MNHNS, CDR2 SASEGT.